The 29 T cell receptor beta chains in this list originate from one sample, sequenced in a study of OX40 agonist ivuxolimab in advanced cancers. The library relied on the immunoSEQ multiplex PCR assay. Not all clones reach the TCRdb copy of this immuneACCESS table, which keeps in-frame sequences only. Checked studies attribute under half of the gap to unresolved V genes and leave the rest unexplained. Here the sample has around 150,000 clones; 94% occur a single time. Under 0.4% of the sample lies in the top ten. Source: CD4+ or CD8+ T cells sorted from blood, taken in a trial of the OX40 agonist ivuxolimab. These receptors were obtained from an adult with an advanced solid tumor such as melanoma, head and neck, liver or kidney cancer.

V is TRBV6-5 and J is TRBJ1-3; 7 bases map to TRBD1. The CDR3 has 14 residues. Germline V lookup: CDR1 MNHEY, CDR2 SVGAGI. V was pared by 6 bases and J by 8 bases, with 10 bases of the junction left unmatched. The CDR3 spells CASSRTAQGDTIYF. CDR3 nucleotide sequence: TGTGCCAGCAGCCGGACAGCTCAGGGGGACACCATATATTTT.

CDR3 nucleotides: TGTGCCAGTAGTATGTTCGGAGGGGGCGATCGCGATGAGCAGTTCTTC. It translates to CASSMFGGGDRDEQFF. The rearrangement joins TRBV19 to TRBJ2-1, with D perhaps TRBD1 (7 bases). Germline CDR1 is LNHDA and CDR2 is SQIVND (reference sequence). Trimming pared 3 bases from V and 8 bases from J, leaving 20 bases between. CDR3 size: 16 residues.

The J gene is TRBJ2-7, the V gene TRBV4-1, with D hard to call. Germline CDR1 reads MGHRA; CDR2 reads YSYEKL. Trimming took off 4 bases at V and 9 bases at J, with 19 bases between the two ends. The CDR3 loop spans 14 amino acids. The CDR3 region has the DNA TGCGCCAGCAGCCGCATCTGGGGAAGTGGGCCGCAGTACTTC. Residues: CASSRIWGSGPQYF.

V gene TRBV7-9 combines with J gene TRBJ1-5; D may be TRBD1 (5 bases). Deletions cut 5 bases from V and 7 bases from J, with 12 bases between. CDR3 size: 13 residues. The germline gives CDR1 SEHNR, CDR2 FQNEAQ (reference sequence). CDR3 coding DNA: TGTGCCAGCAGCCCATCAGGGTACCAGCCCCAGCATTTT. Amino acids: CASSPSGYQPQHF.

The V call is TRBV5-6, the J call TRBJ2-5; D call uncertain. CDR3 length: 11 amino acids. Trimming removed 3 bases from V and 5 bases from J, with 5 bases in between. Germline CDR1 is SGHDT and CDR2 is YYEEEE. The CDR3 DNA reads as TGTGCCAGCAGCTCCTGGGAGACCCAGTACTTC. Its translation is CASSSWETQYF.

This chain uses TRBV7-3 with TRBJ2-1; D is possibly TRBD1 (5 bases). Germline CDR1 reads SGHTA; CDR2 reads FQGTGA. Trimming pared 5 bases from V and 8 bases from J, leaving 13 bases between. This CDR3 region has 13 residues. DNA of the CDR3: TGTGCCAGCAGCAGATCCAGGGTCCATGAGCAGTTCTTC. Protein sequence: CASSRSRVHEQFF.

This clone was detected once. The chain uses TRBV29-1 and TRBJ2-5; no reliable D call. The CDR3 runs 14 residues. Per the germline V gene, CDR1 is SQVTM and CDR2 is ANQGSEA. V was shortened by 6 bases and J by 2 bases, with 16 bases between the two germline ends. This chain's CDR3 is CSVSMVGSQETQYF. The CDR3 DNA reads as TGCAGCGTCTCCATGGTAGGGTCTCAAGAGACCCAGTACTTC.

The rearrangement joins TRBV7-2 to TRBJ2-7, with no clear D. Germline V lookup: CDR1 SGHTA, CDR2 FQGNSA. Trimming left V 2 bases short and J 6 bases short, with 8 bases between. This CDR3 is built from 12 residues. The CDR3 DNA is TGTGCCAGCAGCTTATTGGGGTCCGAGCAGTACTTC. It codes for CASSLLGSEQYF. Full variable domain (outside the CDR3, taken from reference TRBV7-2 and TRBJ2-7): GAGVSQSPSNKVTEKGKDVELRCDPISGHTALYWYRQSLGQGLEFLIYFQGNSAPDKSGLPSDRFSAERTGGSVSTLTIQRTQQEDSAVYLCASSLLGSEQYFGPGTRLTVT.

The chain combines TRBV5-1 with TRBJ1-1, with D uncertain. The V gene lost 0 bases and the J gene lost 0 bases, with 6 bases spanning the gap. CDR3 length: 14 amino acids. Germline CDR1 SGHRS, CDR2 YFSETQ. CDR3 protein: CASSLGRLNTEAFF. CDR3 bases: TGCGCCAGCAGCTTGGGTCGGTTGAACACTGAAGCTTTCTTT.

The chain recombines TRBV7-9 with TRBJ2-1; a weak D match, TRBD1 (5 bases). Trimming pared 5 bases from V and 10 bases from J, leaving 24 bases between. There are 16 residues in the CDR3. CDR1 is SEHNR, CDR2 FQNEAQ, per germline (reference sequence). CDR3 coding DNA: TGTGCCAGCAGCCTGGGTCGGGCAGGGCCGTCAGGGGAGCAGTTCTTC. Its protein is CASSLGRAGPSGEQFF.

The DNA of the CDR3 is TGCGCCAGCAGCCAAACTAGCGGGGCAGATACGCAGTATTTT. The encoded protein is CASSQTSGADTQYF. The gene calls are TRBV5-1 and TRBJ2-3, with 10 bases that match TRBD2. The germline V gene has CDR1 SGHRS and CDR2 YFSETQ. This CDR3 has 14 residues. The V gene end was trimmed by 4 bases and the J gene end by 4 bases; junction bases not matched to a gene: 3.

The chain couples TRBV5-1 to TRBJ2-1; D not resolved. V lost 0 bases and J lost 11, with 24 bases in between. CDR1 and CDR2 (germline): SGHRS, YFSETQ. The CDR3 has 17 residues. In DNA form, the CDR3 reads TGCGCCAGCAGCTTGGCCATTGAGACCACACTTCGACATAAGCAGTTCTTC. It is translated as CASSLAIETTLRHKQFF.

This rearrangement joins TRBV28 to TRBJ1-3; no reliable D call. CDR3 length equals 14 residues. Trimming took 3 bases from V and 2 from J, leaving 8 bases between them. The germline V gene encodes CDR1 MDHEN and CDR2 SYDVKM. The CDR3 bases are TGTGCCAGCAGTTTCTGGGCGGCTGGAAACACCATATATTTT. Its protein product is CASSFWAAGNTIYF.

J is TRBJ2-5 and V is TRBV5-3; possibly TRBD1 or TRBD2 for D (5 bases each). TRBV5-3 is sorted into the ORF group, with uncertain function. Between the trimmed V and J ends, which lost 4 bases and 5 bases, there was a span of 21 bases. The CDR3 spans 16 residues. The CDR3 sequence is CARSARDPFWVETQYF. As DNA, the CDR3 is TGTGCCAGAAGCGCCCGGGACCCCTTCTGGGTTGAGACCCAGTACTTC.

The gene calls are TRBV10-3 and TRBJ2-3, with D possibly matching TRBD2 (6 bases). CDR1 and CDR2 from the germline V gene are ENHRY and SYGVKD. There are 15 residues in the CDR3. Trimming removed 3 bases at V and 3 bases at J, with 13 bases between. CDR3 sequence reads: CAISETLAITDTQYF. CDR3 DNA: TGTGCCATCAGTGAAACTCTAGCGATTACAGATACGCAGTATTTT.

The V and J genes are TRBV10-3 and TRBJ1-3, with 8 bases aligning to TRBD1. The CDR3 length is 15 residues. V dropped 7 bases and J dropped 3; count of bases not matched to a gene: 8. Germline V gene data show CDR1 as ENHRY and CDR2 as SYGVKD. The chain's CDR3 is CAITPGQGFGNTIYF. The CDR3, as DNA: TGTGCCATCACCCCCGGACAGGGCTTTGGAAACACCATATATTTT.

The rearrangement links TRBV5-1 to TRBJ1-1, with D hard to call. The germline CDR1 and CDR2 sequences are SGHRS and YFSETQ. Trimming shortened V by 0 bases and J by 8 bases, and 8 bases separated the two germline ends. This CDR3 spans 12 amino acids. The DNA for the CDR3 is TGCGCCAGCAGCTTGGTAGAAGAAGAAGCTTTCTTT. Protein product: CASSLVEEEAFF.

The chain links TRBV5-1 to TRBJ1-1, with D unresolved. Trimming cost V 0 bases and J 0 bases, with 9 bases left between them. CDR1 and CDR2 (germline): SGHRS, YFSETQ. The CDR3 loop spans 15 amino acids. The CDR3 sequence: CASSLEGRVNTEAFF. The DNA of the CDR3 is TGCGCCAGCAGCTTGGAAGGGCGGGTGAACACTGAAGCTTTCTTT.

J is TRBJ1-6 and V is TRBV11-2; TRBD1 matches at 7 bases. This CDR3 contains 16 residues. V gave up 2 bases and J gave up 5 bases; unmatched junction bases: 6. Germline CDR1 reads SGHAT; CDR2 reads FQNNGV. DNA for the CDR3: TGTGCCAGCAGCTTAACGGGACAGACGAATAATTCACCCCTCCACTTT. This codes for CASSLTGQTNNSPLHF.

J is TRBJ2-1 and V is TRBV5-4; D not certain. Looked up from germline, CDR1 is SGHNT and CDR2 is YYREEE (reference sequence). This CDR3 contains 12 residues. Trimming removed 4 bases at V and 9 bases at J, with 11 bases between. CDR3 nucleotide sequence: TGTGCCAGCAGCCCCAGTACAACTGAGCAGTTCTTC. This sequence encodes CASSPSTTEQFF.

The chain recombines TRBV9 with TRBJ2-3; D gene ambiguous. The germline V and J ends were trimmed by 0 bases and 1 base, with 3 bases remaining between them. Germline-derived CDR1 and CDR2 are SGDLS and YYNGEE. The CDR3 has 13 residues. The CDR3 nucleotides read TGTGCCAGCAGCGTAGGGGGCACAGATACGCAGTATTTT. Translated: CASSVGGTDTQYF.

This rearrangement joins TRBV9 to TRBJ2-1; TRBD1 agrees at 9 bases. The CDR3 is made up of 13 amino acids. V shed 7 bases and J 14 bases; nucleotides not matched to a gene: 13. Looked up from germline, CDR1 is SGDLS and CDR2 is YYNGEE. CDR3 sequence: CASEPTGGTGKFF. The CDR3 DNA reads as TGTGCCAGCGAGCCGACAGGCGGGACAGGGAAGTTCTTC. The whole variable domain, filled in from reference TRBV9 and TRBJ2-1, reads DSGVTQTPKHLITATGQRVTLRCSPRSGDLSVYWYQQSLDQGLQFLIQYYNGEERAKGNILERFSAQQFPDLHSELNLSSLELGDSALYFCASEPTGGTGKFFGPGTRLTVL.

This CDR3 is CASSLLSYEQYF. For the CDR3, the DNA is TGTGCCAGCAGTCTTTTATCCTACGAGCAGTACTTC. The gene calls are TRBV6-5 and TRBJ2-7, with unresolved D. This CDR3 is built from 12 residues. V lost 5 bases to trimming and J lost 1 base, with 6 bases between them. Looked up from germline, CDR1 is MNHEY and CDR2 is SVGAGI.

V is TRBV2 and J is TRBJ2-7; 8 nucleotides agree with TRBD1. Per germline, CDR1 SNHLY and CDR2 FYNNEI. The CDR3 has 14 amino acids. The junction had 4 bases not matched to a gene; V was cut back by 6 bases and J by 0 bases. This CDR3 is CASRATGASYEQYF. In DNA, the CDR3 is TGTGCCAGCAGGGCGACAGGGGCCTCCTACGAGCAGTACTTC.

V gene TRBV28 combines with J gene TRBJ2-1, with 8 bases aligning to TRBD2. The CDR3 runs to 17 residues. The V segment lost 6 bases and the J segment 4 bases; nucleotides outside the gene matches: 14. Germline CDR1 MDHEN, CDR2 SYDVKM. In DNA, the CDR3 is TGTGCCAGCAGCTACCCCATAACCGGGACTAGATACAATGAGCAGTTCTTC. Its protein is CASSYPITGTRYNEQFF. The whole variable domain, remainder taken from reference TRBV28 and TRBJ2-1, is DVKVTQSSRYLVKRTGEKVFLECVQDMDHENMFWYRQDPGLGLRLIYFSYDVKMKEKGDIPEGYSVSREKKERFSLILESASTNQTSMYLCASSYPITGTRYNEQFFGPGTRLTVL.

This sequence joins TRBV15 and TRBJ1-1; possibly TRBD1 for D (6 bases). The V end was cut by 1 base, the J end by 0 bases, with 12 bases between. Germline V gene lookup returns CDR1 LNHNV and CDR2 YYDKDF (reference sequence). This CDR3 comprises 16 residues. CDR3 amino acids: CATSRGRNRVNTEAFF. CDR3 sequence (DNA): TGTGCCACCAGCAGAGGAAGGAACAGGGTGAACACTGAAGCTTTCTTT.

This rearrangement joins TRBV7-2 to TRBJ2-1; 7 bases align to TRBD2. Germline CDR1 SGHTA, CDR2 FQGNSA. The V gene end was trimmed by 6 bases and the J gene end by 4 bases; junction bases not matched to a gene: 3. The CDR3 is made up of 13 amino acids. The CDR3 sequence: CASRLASYNEQFF. CDR3 DNA sequence: TGTGCCAGCAGACTAGCGAGTTACAATGAGCAGTTCTTC.

The V gene is TRBV6-1, the J gene TRBJ1-4; perhaps TRBD1 as D (5 bases). CDR1 and CDR2 (germline): MNHNS, SASEGT. The length of the CDR3 is 14 residues. V lost 6 bases to trimming and J lost 7 bases, with 15 bases between them. CDR3 DNA: TGTGCCAGCAGACCCCGGGACGTGGGTGAAAAACTGTTTTTT. It specifies CASRPRDVGEKLFF.

This rearrangement joins TRBV9 to TRBJ2-3; 9 bases map to TRBD2. The CDR3 extends over 17 amino acids. Germline CDR1 SGDLS, CDR2 YYNGEE. Germline trimming cut 0 bases from V and 2 bases from J; bases unmatched to any gene: 7. The CDR3 sequence: CASSVALAGSFTDTQYF. CDR3 bases: TGTGCCAGCAGCGTAGCCCTAGCGGGATCATTCACAGATACGCAGTATTTT.